This T cell receptor (beta chain) is drawn from a study of T cells expressing NK-cell markers. Study-wide background: Investigators obtained TCR beta repertoires from sorted CD3+CD56+NKG2C+, CD3+CD56+NKG2C- and CD3+CD56-NKG2C+ T cells. Within the sequenced cohort of eight donors, seven exhibited HCMV seropositivity and one was seronegative. The study's findings and limits: There remained a lack of clarity about HCMV specificity of expanded NKG2C+ T cell clones. About 6 donors had dominant NKG2C+ clonotypes that comprised about 1.0-7.0% of their CD8+ T cells.

TCRdb processed the 5' RACE reads again and assigns one entry to each CDR3 protein, with no DNA. This repertoire includes 150,000 or so distinct CDR3 sequences. The CDR3 extends over 13 amino acids. Per germline, CDR1 SGHVS and CDR2 FQNEAQ. About this clonotype itself: The antigen is undetermined.

The TCR originated in a woman aged 18 to 75 in good health. The sequencing input was blood T cells: a sorted CD56 or NKG2C T cell subset, CD4+ or CD8+ T cells, or bulk PBMC T cells (not recorded which). V and J are TRBV7-8 and TRBJ2-5. The chain's CDR3 is CASSLDAIDPQYF.